This T cell receptor beta chain was identified in a study of T cell changes during pregnancy in multiple sclerosis (dated by TCRdb to between 2018 and 2021). With respect to the entire study: Changes in the T cell repertoire over the course of pregnancy were examined in this study in women with multiple sclerosis.

The library was prepared using the immunoSEQ multiplex PCR assay. TCRdb holds this immuneACCESS table with in-frame rearrangements only. Some clones are missing; in checked studies, unresolved V genes explain under half, and the rest has no known cause. In this sample the table shows about 40,000 clones, roughly 92% of which occur a single time. The ten biggest clones cover around 1.3% of the sample. Counted from cysteine to phenylalanine, this CDR3 has 14 amino acids. Of all the DNA, just the CDR3 is kept, 42 bases in frame from base 1. Trimming takes 5 bases from V and 7 bases from J, and the germline ends sit 17 bases apart. Based on the germline V gene, the CDR1 and CDR2 sequences are MDHEN and SYDVKM. Concerning this clone itself: The antigen it binds to is not known. Base qualities are not recorded, but no much larger clone differs from it by a single base.

The material was peripheral blood, obtained before pregnancy. The source of this sequence is a female donor with multiple sclerosis, enrolled in a pregnancy study. The V and J segments used are TRBV28 and TRBJ1-1; the D gene is perhaps TRBD1, on 6 matching bases. The sequence in DNA is TGTGCCAGCAGTCAACAGGGTGGGGAGAGTGAAGCTTTCTTT. It encodes CASSQQGGESEAFF.